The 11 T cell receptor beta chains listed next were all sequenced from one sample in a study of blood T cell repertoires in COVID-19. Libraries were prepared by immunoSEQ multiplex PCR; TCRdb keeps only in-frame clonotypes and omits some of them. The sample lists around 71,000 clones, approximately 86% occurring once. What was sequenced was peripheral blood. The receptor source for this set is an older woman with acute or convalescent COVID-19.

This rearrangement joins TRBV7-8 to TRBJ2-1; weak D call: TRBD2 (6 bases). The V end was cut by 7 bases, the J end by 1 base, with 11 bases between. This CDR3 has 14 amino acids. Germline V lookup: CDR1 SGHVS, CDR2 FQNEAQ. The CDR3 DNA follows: TGTGCCAGCACCGGGACTGGGTCCTACAATGAGCAGTTCTTC. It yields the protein CASTGTGSYNEQFF. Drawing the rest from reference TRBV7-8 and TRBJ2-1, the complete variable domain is GAGVSQSPRYKVAKRGQDVALRCDPISGHVSLFWYQQALGQGPEFLTYFQNEAQLDKSGLPSDRFFAERPEGSVSTLKIQRTQQEDSAVYLCASTGTGSYNEQFFGPGTRLTVL.

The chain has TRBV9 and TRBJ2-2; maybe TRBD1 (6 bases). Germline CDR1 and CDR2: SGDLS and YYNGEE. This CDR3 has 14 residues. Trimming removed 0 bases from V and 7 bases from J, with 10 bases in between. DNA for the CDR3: TGTGCCAGCAGCGTAGACAGGGAAGTCGGGGAGCTGTTTTTT. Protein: CASSVDREVGELFF.

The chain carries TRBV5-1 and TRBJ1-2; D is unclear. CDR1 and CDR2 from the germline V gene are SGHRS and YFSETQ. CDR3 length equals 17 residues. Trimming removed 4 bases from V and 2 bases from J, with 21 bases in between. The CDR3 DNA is TGCGCCAGCAGCGCGGCTGTTGGCTTTGCGGGGAACTATGGCTACACCTTC. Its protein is CASSAAVGFAGNYGYTF.

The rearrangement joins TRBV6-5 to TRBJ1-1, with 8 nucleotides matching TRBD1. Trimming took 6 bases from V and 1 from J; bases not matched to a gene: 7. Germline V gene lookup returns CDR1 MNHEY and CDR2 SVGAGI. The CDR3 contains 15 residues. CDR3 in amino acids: CASSRTGIGNTEAFF. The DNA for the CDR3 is TGTGCCAGCAGCAGGACAGGGATCGGGAACACTGAAGCTTTCTTT.

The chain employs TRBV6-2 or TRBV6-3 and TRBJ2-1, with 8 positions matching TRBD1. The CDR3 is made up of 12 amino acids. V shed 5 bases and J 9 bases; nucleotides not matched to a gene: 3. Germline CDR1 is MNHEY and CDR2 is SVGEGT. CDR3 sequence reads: CASSGQGIEQFF. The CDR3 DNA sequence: TGTGCCAGCAGTGGACAGGGAATTGAGCAGTTCTTC.

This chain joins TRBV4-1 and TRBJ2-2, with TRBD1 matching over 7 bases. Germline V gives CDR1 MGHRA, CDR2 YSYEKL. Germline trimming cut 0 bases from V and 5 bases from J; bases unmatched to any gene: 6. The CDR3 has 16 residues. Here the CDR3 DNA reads TGCGCCAGCAGCCAAGACCCGGGACAGACTACCGGGGAGCTGTTTTTT. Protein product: CASSQDPGQTTGELFF.

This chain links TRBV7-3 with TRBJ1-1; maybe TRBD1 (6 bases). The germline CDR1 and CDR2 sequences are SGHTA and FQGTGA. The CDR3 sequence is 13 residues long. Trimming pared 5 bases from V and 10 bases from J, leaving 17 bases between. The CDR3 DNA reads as TGTGCCAGCAGCCCTGACAGGAACCTGAGAGCTTTCTTT. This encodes CASSPDRNLRAFF.

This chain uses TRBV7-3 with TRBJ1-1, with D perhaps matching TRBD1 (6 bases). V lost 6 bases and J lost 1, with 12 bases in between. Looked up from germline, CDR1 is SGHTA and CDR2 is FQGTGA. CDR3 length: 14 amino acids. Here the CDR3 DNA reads TGTGCCAGCAGTTTGGGACACTCGAACACTGAAGCTTTCTTT. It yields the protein CASSLGHSNTEAFF. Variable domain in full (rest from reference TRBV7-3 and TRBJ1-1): GAGVSQTPSNKVTEKGKYVELRCDPISGHTALYWYRQSLGQGPEFLIYFQGTGAADDSGLPNDRFFAVRPEGSVSTLKIQRTERGDSAVYLCASSLGHSNTEAFFGQGTRLTVV.

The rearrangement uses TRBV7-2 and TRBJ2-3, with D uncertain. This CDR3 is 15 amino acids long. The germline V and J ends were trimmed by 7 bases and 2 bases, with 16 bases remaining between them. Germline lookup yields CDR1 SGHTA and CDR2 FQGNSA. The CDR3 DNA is TGTGCCAGCACCCCTACCCGAACGCTCACAGATACGCAGTATTTT. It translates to CASTPTRTLTDTQYF.

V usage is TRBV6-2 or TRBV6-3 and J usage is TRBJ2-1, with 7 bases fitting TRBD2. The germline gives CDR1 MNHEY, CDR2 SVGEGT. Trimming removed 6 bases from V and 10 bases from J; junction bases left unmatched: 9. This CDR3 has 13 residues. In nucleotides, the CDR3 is TGTGCCAGCAGCCCTGGCTGGGAGGGCGAGCAGTTCTTC. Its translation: CASSPGWEGEQFF.

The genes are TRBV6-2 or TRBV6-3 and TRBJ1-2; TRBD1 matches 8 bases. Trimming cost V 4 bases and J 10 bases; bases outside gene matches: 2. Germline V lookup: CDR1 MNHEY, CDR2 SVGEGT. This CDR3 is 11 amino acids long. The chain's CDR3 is CASSSQGVYTF. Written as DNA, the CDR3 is TGTGCCAGCAGTTCACAGGGGGTCTACACCTTC.